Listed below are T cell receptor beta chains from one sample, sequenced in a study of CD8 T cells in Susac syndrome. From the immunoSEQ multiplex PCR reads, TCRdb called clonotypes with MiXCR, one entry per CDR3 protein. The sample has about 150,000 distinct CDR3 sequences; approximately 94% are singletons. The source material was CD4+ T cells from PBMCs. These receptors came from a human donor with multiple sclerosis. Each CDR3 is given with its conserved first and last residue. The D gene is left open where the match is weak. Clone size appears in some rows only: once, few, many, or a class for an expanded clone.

CDR3nt: TGTGCCAGCTCAGACACAGCCCCCTCCGGGGAGCTGTTTTTT
CDR3aa: CASSDTAPSGELFF
j_gene: TRBJ2-2
abundance: once
d_gene: -
v_gene: TRBV7-7

CDR3nt: TGTGCCAGTACCCGAGGTCTAGCAGTAGTCAATCAGCCCCAGCATTTT
CDR3aa: CASTRGLAVVNQPQHF
j_gene: TRBJ1-5
abundance: -
d_gene: -
v_gene: TRBV19

CDR3nt: TGTGCCACCAGCAGAGATGAGAGGGAATTGGGCAAAAACATTCAGTACTTC
CDR3aa: CATSRDERELGKNIQYF
j_gene: TRBJ2-4
abundance: -
d_gene: -
v_gene: TRBV15

CDR3nt: TGCGCCAGCAGCTTTTCAGGGGAGAATGGCTACACCTTC
CDR3aa: CASSFSGENGYTF
j_gene: TRBJ1-2
abundance: once
d_gene: -
v_gene: TRBV5-1

CDR3nt: TGTGCCAGCAGCCCGAACGCCGACAATGAGCAGTTCTTC
CDR3aa: CASSPNADNEQFF
j_gene: TRBJ2-1
abundance: -
d_gene: -
v_gene: TRBV5-4

CDR3nt: TGTGCCAGCGGAGGTCCCGGCCCCACAGATACGCAGTATTTT
CDR3aa: CASGGPGPTDTQYF
j_gene: TRBJ2-3
abundance: -
d_gene: -
v_gene: TRBV9

CDR3nt: TGTGCCAGCAGCTTAGGCGGGAGAGTCACAGATACGCAGTATTTT
CDR3aa: CASSLGGRVTDTQYF
j_gene: TRBJ2-3
abundance: few
d_gene: TRBD2
v_gene: TRBV11-2

CDR3nt: TGCAGTGCTAGCAACCAGGGCCAAACAGATACGCAGTATTTT
CDR3aa: CSASNQGQTDTQYF
j_gene: TRBJ2-3
abundance: once
d_gene: -
v_gene: TRBV20-1

CDR3nt: TGTGCCTGGAAGATAGGTAGCAATAATGAAAAACTGTTTTTT
CDR3aa: CAWKIGSNNEKLFF
j_gene: TRBJ1-4
abundance: once
d_gene: -
v_gene: TRBV30

CDR3nt: TGTGCCAGCAGCTTACTCCAAGCACTCTACAATGAGCAGTTCTTC
CDR3aa: CASSLLQALYNEQFF
j_gene: TRBJ2-1
abundance: -
d_gene: -
v_gene: TRBV11-2

CDR3nt: TGTGCCAGCAGTTACGACAAAGAAAGGACCTACGAGCAGTACTTC
CDR3aa: CASSYDKERTYEQYF
j_gene: TRBJ2-7
abundance: -
d_gene: -
v_gene: TRBV6-5

CDR3nt: TGCGCCAGCAGCCAAGATCTACGTGTGAGGACAGGGTCCGATGAGCAGTTCTTC
CDR3aa: CASSQDLRVRTGSDEQFF
j_gene: TRBJ2-1
abundance: -
d_gene: TRBD1
v_gene: TRBV4-1

CDR3nt: TGCAGCGTTGTGGAGGGGGCGGGCACTGAAGCTTTCTTT
CDR3aa: CSVVEGAGTEAFF
j_gene: TRBJ1-1
abundance: -
d_gene: TRBD1
v_gene: TRBV29-1

CDR3nt: TGTGCCAGCAGCTCGGGTCGGGGTCTCTTCAAGGGGGCTTTCTTT
CDR3aa: CASSSGRGLFKGAFF
j_gene: TRBJ1-1
abundance: once
d_gene: -
v_gene: TRBV5-4

CDR3nt: TGTGCCAGCATCCAGGACAGGCAGTTTTCACCCCTCCACTTT
CDR3aa: CASIQDRQFSPLHF
j_gene: TRBJ1-6
abundance: -
d_gene: TRBD1
v_gene: TRBV2

CDR3nt: TGTGCCAGTAGTCCTCAGGGCTCCCCGGGTGGCAATCAGCCCCAGCATTTT
CDR3aa: CASSPQGSPGGNQPQHF
j_gene: TRBJ1-5
abundance: -
d_gene: -
v_gene: TRBV19

CDR3nt: TGTGCCAGCAGTACCCTGGGGGGGGTAAATGAGCAGTTCTTC
CDR3aa: CASSTLGGVNEQFF
j_gene: TRBJ2-1
abundance: -
d_gene: TRBD2
v_gene: TRBV27

CDR3nt: TGCAGTGCTCTACGTGGGGCGGGGGTCAAAAACATTCAGTACTTC
CDR3aa: CSALRGAGVKNIQYF
j_gene: TRBJ2-4
abundance: -
d_gene: TRBD2
v_gene: TRBV20-1

CDR3nt: TGTGCCAGCAGCTTAAGACAGGGGACCTACAATGAGCAGTTCTTC
CDR3aa: CASSLRQGTYNEQFF
j_gene: TRBJ2-1
abundance: -
d_gene: TRBD1
v_gene: TRBV7-6

CDR3nt: TGTGCCAGCAGCGTTCGACAGGGAGTAGCCGGGGAGCTGTTTTTT
CDR3aa: CASSVRQGVAGELFF
j_gene: TRBJ2-2
abundance: -
d_gene: TRBD1
v_gene: TRBV13

CDR3nt: TGCGCCAGCAGCTTGGCCTTGGGCGGTACTGGGGCCAACGTCCTGACTTTC
CDR3aa: CASSLALGGTGANVLTF
j_gene: TRBJ2-6
abundance: -
d_gene: -
v_gene: TRBV5-1

CDR3nt: TGTGCCAGCAGTTTTCGGTTCGGACGGGGCTCCTACGAGCAGTACTTC
CDR3aa: CASSFRFGRGSYEQYF
j_gene: TRBJ2-7
abundance: -
d_gene: -
v_gene: TRBV27

CDR3nt: TGTGCCAGCAGTGAGAGAGGGCTCGGAGATACGCAGTATTTT
CDR3aa: CASSERGLGDTQYF
j_gene: TRBJ2-3
abundance: -
d_gene: -
v_gene: TRBV25-1

CDR3nt: TGTGCCAGCAGCCGAGTAACAGGGGGCAGTAACTATGGCTACACCTTC
CDR3aa: CASSRVTGGSNYGYTF
j_gene: TRBJ1-2
abundance: -
d_gene: TRBD1
v_gene: TRBV12-3/TRBV12-4

CDR3nt: TGCAGTGCTAGAGAGATACCTAGCAATCAGCCCCAGCATTTT
CDR3aa: CSAREIPSNQPQHF
j_gene: TRBJ1-5
abundance: -
d_gene: -
v_gene: TRBV20-1

CDR3nt: TGTGCCAGCACCAAGAGACACGGCCGGTACAGTGAAACTGCGAATAACTATGGCTACACCTTC
CDR3aa: CASTKRHGRYSETANNYGYTF
j_gene: TRBJ1-2
abundance: -
d_gene: -
v_gene: TRBV6-1

CDR3nt: -
CDR3aa: CSAQFFGGAYNEQFF
j_gene: TRBJ2-1
abundance: once
d_gene: -
v_gene: TRBV20-1

CDR3nt: TGCGCCAGCAGCCAACCGGGACTAGCGGGAGGAGGGGAGCAGTTCTTC
CDR3aa: CASSQPGLAGGGEQFF
j_gene: TRBJ2-1
abundance: -
d_gene: TRBD2
v_gene: TRBV4-3

CDR3nt: TGCAGTGCTAGTCACCTTCAGGGAATTCTGGATTCACCCCTCCACTTT
CDR3aa: CSASHLQGILDSPLHF
j_gene: TRBJ1-6
abundance: -
d_gene: -
v_gene: TRBV20-1

CDR3nt: TGTGCCAGCAATCCCCTAGCGGGATTGAACACCGGGGAGCTGTTTTTT
CDR3aa: CASNPLAGLNTGELFF
j_gene: TRBJ2-2
abundance: -
d_gene: TRBD2
v_gene: TRBV12-3/TRBV12-4

CDR3nt: TGTGCCAGCAGTCCCCCCGGGGAGCAGTACTTC
CDR3aa: CASSPPGEQYF
j_gene: TRBJ2-7
abundance: -
d_gene: -
v_gene: TRBV28

CDR3nt: TGTGCCAGCAGTTCTCCTAGAGGCACGAGTCCTCGAGGGCATGGCTACACCTTC
CDR3aa: CASSSPRGTSPRGHGYTF
j_gene: TRBJ1-2
abundance: -
d_gene: -
v_gene: TRBV7-2

CDR3nt: TGTGCCAGCAGTGTTGACGGGGGGAACACTGAAGCTTTCTTT
CDR3aa: CASSVDGGNTEAFF
j_gene: TRBJ1-1
abundance: -
d_gene: -
v_gene: TRBV2

CDR3nt: TGTGCCACCAGCAGAGCCCGGGGGGAAAAACTGTTTTTT
CDR3aa: CATSRARGEKLFF
j_gene: TRBJ1-4
abundance: -
d_gene: -
v_gene: TRBV15

CDR3nt: TGTGCCAGCAGCCAAGATGCAGGAAAGCAGTACTTC
CDR3aa: CASSQDAGKQYF
j_gene: TRBJ2-7
abundance: once
d_gene: -
v_gene: TRBV14

CDR3nt: TGTGCCAGCACCCCTGCACATAGCACAGATACGCAGTATTTT
CDR3aa: CASTPAHSTDTQYF
j_gene: TRBJ2-3
abundance: -
d_gene: -
v_gene: TRBV12-3/TRBV12-4